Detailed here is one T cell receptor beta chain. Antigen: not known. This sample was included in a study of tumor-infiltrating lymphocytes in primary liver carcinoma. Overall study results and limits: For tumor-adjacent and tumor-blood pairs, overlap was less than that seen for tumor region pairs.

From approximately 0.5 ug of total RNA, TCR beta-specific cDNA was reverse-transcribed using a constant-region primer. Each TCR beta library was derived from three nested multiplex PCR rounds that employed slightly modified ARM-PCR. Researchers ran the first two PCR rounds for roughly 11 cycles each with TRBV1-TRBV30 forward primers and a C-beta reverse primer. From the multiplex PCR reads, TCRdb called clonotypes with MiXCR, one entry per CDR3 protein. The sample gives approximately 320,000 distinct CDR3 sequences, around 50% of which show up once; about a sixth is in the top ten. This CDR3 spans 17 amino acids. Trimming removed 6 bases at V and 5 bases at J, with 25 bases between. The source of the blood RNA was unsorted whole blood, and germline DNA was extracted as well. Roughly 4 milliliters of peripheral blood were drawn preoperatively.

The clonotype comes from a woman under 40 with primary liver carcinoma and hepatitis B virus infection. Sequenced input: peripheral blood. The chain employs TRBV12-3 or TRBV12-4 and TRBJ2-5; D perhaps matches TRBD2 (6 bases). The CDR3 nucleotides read TGTGCCAGCAGCTCCGGCGTACTAACGGGAGTCCGGGAGACCCAGTACTTC. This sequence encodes CASSSGVLTGVRETQYF.